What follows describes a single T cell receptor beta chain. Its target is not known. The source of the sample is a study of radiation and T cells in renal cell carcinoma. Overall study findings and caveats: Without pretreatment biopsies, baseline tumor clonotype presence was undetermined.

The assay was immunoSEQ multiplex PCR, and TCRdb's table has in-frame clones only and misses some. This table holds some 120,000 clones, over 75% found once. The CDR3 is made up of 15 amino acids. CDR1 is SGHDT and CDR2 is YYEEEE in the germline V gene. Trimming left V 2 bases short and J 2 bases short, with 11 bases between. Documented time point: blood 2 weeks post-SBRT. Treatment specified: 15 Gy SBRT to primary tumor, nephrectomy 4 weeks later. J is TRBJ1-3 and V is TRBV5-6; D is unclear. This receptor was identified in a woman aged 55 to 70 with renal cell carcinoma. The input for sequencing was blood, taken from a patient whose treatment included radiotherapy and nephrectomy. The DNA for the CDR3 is TGTGCCAGCAGCTTTACTGGCCAGGCTGGAAACACCATATATTTT. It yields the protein CASSFTGQAGNTIYF. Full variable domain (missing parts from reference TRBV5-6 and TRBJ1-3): DAGVTQSPTHLIKTRGQQVTLRCSPKSGHDTVSWYQQALGQGPQFIFQYYEEEERQRGNFPDRFSGHQFPNYSSELNVNALLLGDSALYLCASSFTGQAGNTIYFGEGSWLTVV.